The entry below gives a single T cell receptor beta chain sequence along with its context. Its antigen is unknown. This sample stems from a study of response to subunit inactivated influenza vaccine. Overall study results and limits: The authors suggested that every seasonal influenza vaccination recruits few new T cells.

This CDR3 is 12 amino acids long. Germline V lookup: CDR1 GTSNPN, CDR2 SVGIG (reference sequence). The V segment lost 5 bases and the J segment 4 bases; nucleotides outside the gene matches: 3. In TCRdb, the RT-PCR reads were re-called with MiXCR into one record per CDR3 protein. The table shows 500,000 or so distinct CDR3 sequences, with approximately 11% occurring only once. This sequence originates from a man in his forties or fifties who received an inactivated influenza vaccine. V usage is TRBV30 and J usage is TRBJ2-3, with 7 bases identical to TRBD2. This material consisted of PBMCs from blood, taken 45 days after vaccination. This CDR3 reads CAWDGGADTQYF. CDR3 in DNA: TGTGCCTGGGATGGGGGGGCAGATACGCAGTATTTT.